This T cell receptor (beta chain) was sequenced in a study of T-cell memory formation after mild COVID-19. Findings and limits, study-wide: Contracting clones from day 15 to 85 had balanced CD4/CD8; later expanders favoured CD4+. Researchers report contracting CD4+ clones mostly in CM and EM, with CD8+ clones in EMRA.

The V gene's germline CDR1 is DFQATT and CDR2 SNEGSKA (reference sequence). This CDR3 is built from 18 residues. V lost 0 bases, J lost 2 bases, and 14 bases stayed unmatched. In TCRdb, the 5' RACE reads were re-called with MiXCR into one record per CDR3 protein. In the table there are 250,000 to 300,000 distinct CDR3 sequences, under 20% of which are singletons. Details on this clonotype: Antigen unknown.

This sequence was found in a man in his late teens or twenties who had mild COVID-19 (a few samples of this study predate the infection). Cell type and time point are not known. What was sequenced was PBMCs or a T cell subset sorted from them (not recorded which). V and J are TRBV20-1 and TRBJ1-2, with 8 bases aligning to TRBD1. CDR3 bases: TGCAGTGCTAGAGATCCGGGGACAGGAAGAGCCCCGAACTATGGCTACACCTTC. Translation: CSARDPGTGRAPNYGYTF.